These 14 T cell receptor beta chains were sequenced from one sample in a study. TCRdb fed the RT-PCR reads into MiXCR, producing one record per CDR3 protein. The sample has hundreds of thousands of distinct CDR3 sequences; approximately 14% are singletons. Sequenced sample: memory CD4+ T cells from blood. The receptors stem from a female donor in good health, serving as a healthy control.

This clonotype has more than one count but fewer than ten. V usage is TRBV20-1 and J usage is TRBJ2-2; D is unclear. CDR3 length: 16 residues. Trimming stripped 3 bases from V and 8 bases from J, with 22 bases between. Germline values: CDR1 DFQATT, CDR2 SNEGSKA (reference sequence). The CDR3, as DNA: TGCAGTGCTAGCCCCAACCCCCGGGCTCAGTCGGGGGAGCTGTTTTTT. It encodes CSASPNPRAQSGELFF.

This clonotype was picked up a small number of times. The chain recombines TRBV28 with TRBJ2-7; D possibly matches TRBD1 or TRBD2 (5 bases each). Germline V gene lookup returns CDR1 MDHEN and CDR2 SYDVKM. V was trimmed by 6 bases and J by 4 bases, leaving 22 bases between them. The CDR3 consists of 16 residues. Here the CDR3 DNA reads TGTGCCAGCAGGTCCCCTGGGGGTGGGAGTAAATACGAGCAGTACTTC. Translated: CASRSPGGGSKYEQYF.

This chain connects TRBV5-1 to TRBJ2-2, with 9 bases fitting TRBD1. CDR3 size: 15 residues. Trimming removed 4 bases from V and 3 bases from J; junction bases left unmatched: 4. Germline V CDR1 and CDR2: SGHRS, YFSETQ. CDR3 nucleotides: TGCGCCAGCAGCACGGGACAGGGCGACACCGGGGAGCTGTTTTTT. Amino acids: CASSTGQGDTGELFF.

The CDR3 reads CSARTDGEQFF. CDR3 sequence (DNA): TGCAGTGCTAGGACGGATGGTGAGCAGTTCTTC. The chain combines TRBV20-1 with TRBJ2-1; D unclear. Trimming cost V 3 bases and J 9 bases, with 9 bases left between them. There are 11 residues in the CDR3. Germline CDR1 and CDR2: DFQATT and SNEGSKA (reference sequence).

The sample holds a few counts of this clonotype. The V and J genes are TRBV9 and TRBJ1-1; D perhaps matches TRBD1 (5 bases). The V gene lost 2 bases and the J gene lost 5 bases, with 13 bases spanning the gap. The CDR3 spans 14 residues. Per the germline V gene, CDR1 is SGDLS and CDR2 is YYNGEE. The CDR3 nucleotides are TGTGCCAGCAGCGTCTATGGGGGTGGGACTGAAGCTTTCTTT. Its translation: CASSVYGGGTEAFF.

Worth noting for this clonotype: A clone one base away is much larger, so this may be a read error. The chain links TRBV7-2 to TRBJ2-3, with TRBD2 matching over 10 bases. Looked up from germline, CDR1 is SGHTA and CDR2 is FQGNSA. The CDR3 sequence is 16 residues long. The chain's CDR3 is CASSLLAGVRTDTRYF. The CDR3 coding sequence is TGTGCCAGCAGCTTACTAGCGGGGGTGAGGACAGATACGCGGTATTTT.

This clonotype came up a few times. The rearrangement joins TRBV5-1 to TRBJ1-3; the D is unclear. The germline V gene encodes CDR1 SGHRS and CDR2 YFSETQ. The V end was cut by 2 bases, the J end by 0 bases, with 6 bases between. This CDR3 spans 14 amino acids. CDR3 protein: CASSLGNSGNTIYF. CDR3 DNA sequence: TGCGCCAGCAGCTTAGGGAACTCTGGAAACACCATATATTTT.

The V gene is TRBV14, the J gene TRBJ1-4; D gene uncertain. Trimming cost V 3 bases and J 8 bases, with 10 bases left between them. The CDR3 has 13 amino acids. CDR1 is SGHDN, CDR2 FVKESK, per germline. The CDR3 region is CASSHGTEEKLFF. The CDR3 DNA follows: TGTGCCAGCAGCCACGGAACAGAAGAAAAACTGTTTTTT.

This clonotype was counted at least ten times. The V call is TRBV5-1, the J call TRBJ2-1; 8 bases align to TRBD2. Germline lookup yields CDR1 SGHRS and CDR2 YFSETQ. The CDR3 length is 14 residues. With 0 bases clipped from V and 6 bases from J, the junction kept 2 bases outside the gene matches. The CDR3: CASSLGLAFNEQFF. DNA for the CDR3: TGCGCCAGCAGCTTGGGACTAGCGTTCAATGAGCAGTTCTTC.

The CDR3, as DNA: TGCAGTGCAACCGGGACAGGGGTCCCCGGGGAGCTGTTTTTT. The encoded protein is CSATGTGVPGELFF. The V call is TRBV20-1, the J call TRBJ2-2, with 10 bases that match TRBD1. V gave up 6 bases and J gave up 6 bases; unmatched junction bases: 7. Germline assignment: CDR1 DFQATT and CDR2 SNEGSKA (reference sequence). The CDR3 covers 14 residues.

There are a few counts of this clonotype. CDR3 sequence: CASSFHGDNSPLHF. The CDR3 bases are TGTGCCAGCAGTTTTCATGGGGATAATTCACCCCTCCACTTT. The J gene is TRBJ1-6, the V gene TRBV27; D gene unclear. Germline V gene sequence: CDR1 MNHEY, CDR2 SMNVEV (reference sequence). CDR3 length equals 14 residues. V was shortened by 3 bases and J by 5 bases, with 8 bases between the two germline ends.

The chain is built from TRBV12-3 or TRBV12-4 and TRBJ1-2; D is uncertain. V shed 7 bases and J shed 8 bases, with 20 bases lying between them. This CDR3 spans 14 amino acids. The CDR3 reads CASTRREKAEGYTF. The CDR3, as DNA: TGTGCCAGCACCCGGCGTGAAAAGGCGGAAGGCTACACCTTC.

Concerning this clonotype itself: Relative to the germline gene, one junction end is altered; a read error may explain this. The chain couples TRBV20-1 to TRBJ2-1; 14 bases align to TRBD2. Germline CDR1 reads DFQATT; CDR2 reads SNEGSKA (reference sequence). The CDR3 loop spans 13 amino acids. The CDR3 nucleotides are TGCAGTGCTCCACGGACTAGCGGGAGGTTTGTGATCTTC. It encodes CSAPRTSGRFVIF.

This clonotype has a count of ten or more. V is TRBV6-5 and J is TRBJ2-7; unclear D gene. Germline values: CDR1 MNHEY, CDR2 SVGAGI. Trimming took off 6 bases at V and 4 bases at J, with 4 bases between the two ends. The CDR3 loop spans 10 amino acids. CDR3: CASRNYEQYF. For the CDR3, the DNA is TGTGCCAGCAGGAATTACGAGCAGTACTTC.